The sequence of this T cell receptor beta chain was determined in a study of CD8 T cells in ankylosing spondylitis. Libraries for TCR beta were made by quantitative 5'-RACE with molecular barcodes. MiXCR, run by TCRdb on the 5' RACE reads, gives a single entry per CDR3 protein. The profile shows about 700,000 distinct CDR3 sequences, around a fifth of them singletons. Broader study findings: Disease-linked clones proved CD8+ and comparatively uncommon in peripheral blood. Prior literature has documented some motif variants in synovial fluid and blood from reactive arthritis. It appeared that ankylosing spondylitis blood was characterized by a TCR beta motif of fewer than ten highly homologous variants. It was reported that disease-linked clones were significantly enriched in matched ankylosing spondylitis synovial fluid.

This CDR3 contains 11 residues. Trimming left V 4 bases short and J 4 bases short, with 4 bases between. Germline lookup yields CDR1 KGHDR and CDR2 SFDVKD. Note on this clonotype: Its antigen is currently unknown.

The V and J genes are TRBV24-1 and TRBJ2-7; D unclear. The source of this sequence is a male donor with ankylosing spondylitis. Sequencing input: blood, either unsorted or a sorted T cell fraction (not recorded which). CDR3 coding DNA: TGTGCCACCAGTGAGGGTTACGAGCAGTACTTC. Amino acids: CATSEGYEQYF.